This TCR beta chain was identified in a study of OX40 agonist ivuxolimab in advanced cancers. Sequencing used immunoSEQ multiplex PCR; TCRdb keeps in-frame clones, though not all of them. The table has 70,000 to 85,000 clones, about 79% seen once. The CDR3 length is 13 residues. The germline V and J ends were trimmed by 4 bases and 8 bases, with 14 bases remaining between them. Germline CDR1 MNHNY, CDR2 SVGAGI (reference sequence). Study outcomes and limitations: The authors did not determine the antigen specificity of the expanded peripheral T cells.

Note on this clone: The antigen remains undetermined.

This sample comprised CD4+ or CD8+ T cells sorted from blood, obtained in a trial of the OX40 agonist ivuxolimab. The chain links TRBV6-6 to TRBJ1-1, with a tentative D call TRBD1 (6 bases). The sequence was collected from an adult with an advanced solid tumor such as melanoma, head and neck, liver or kidney cancer. The CDR3 DNA sequence: TGTGCCAGCAGTTTACAGGGCGGTAGGGAAGCTTTCTTT. Amino acids: CASSLQGGREAFF.